This TCR beta chain was captured in a study of T cell responses to AZD1222 COVID-19 vaccine. Study-wide results and caveats: Clonal diversity was possibly underestimated; the donors were predominantly white British and more often female. Reportedly, close to half of spike-specific TCRs are directed against unmutated variant regions.

Some clones are missing from TCRdb's copy, which holds only in-frame ones; the method was immunoSEQ multiplex PCR. The table has about 97,000 clones, around 89% seen once. As for this clone: As yet, its antigen is unknown.

The CDR3 has 15 residues. The V end was cut by 4 bases, the J end by 4 bases, with 17 bases between. Germline lookup yields CDR1 SGHNT and CDR2 YYREEE (reference sequence). The source material was peripheral blood, sampled on day 0 of AZD1222 vaccination. The chain recombines TRBV5-4 with TRBJ1-2; D is unresolved. This TCR was sampled from an adult in good health. The CDR3: CASSPLIQSFYGYTF. The CDR3 bases are TGTGCCAGCAGCCCACTAATACAGAGCTTCTATGGCTACACCTTC.